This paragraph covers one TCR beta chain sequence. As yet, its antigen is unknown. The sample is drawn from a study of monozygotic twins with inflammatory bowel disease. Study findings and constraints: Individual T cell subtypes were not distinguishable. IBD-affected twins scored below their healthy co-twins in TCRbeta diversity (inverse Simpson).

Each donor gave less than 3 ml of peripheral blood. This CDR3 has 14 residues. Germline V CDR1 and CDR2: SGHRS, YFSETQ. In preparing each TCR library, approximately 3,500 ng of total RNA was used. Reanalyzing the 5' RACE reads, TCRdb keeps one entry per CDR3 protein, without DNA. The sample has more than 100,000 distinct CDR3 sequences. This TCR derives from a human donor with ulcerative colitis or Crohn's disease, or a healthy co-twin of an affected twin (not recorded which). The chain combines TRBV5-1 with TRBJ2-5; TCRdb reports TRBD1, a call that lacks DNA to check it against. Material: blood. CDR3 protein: CASRFGTGQETQYF.